Below, 22 T cell receptor beta chains from the same sample are listed, as sequenced in a study of beta chain features in type 1 diabetes. The isolated RNA, all of it, was reverse transcribed, so expressed TCRB transcripts were what got sequenced. Profiled with immunoSEQ multiplex PCR; TCRdb holds only in-frame clones, not every one. In the table there are hundreds of thousands of clones, roughly 31% of which are singletons. The sample taken for sequencing was naive CD4+ T cells from blood. Receptors originate from a man in his late teens or twenties in good health.

This clone turned up a few times. V gene TRBV7-9 combines with J gene TRBJ1-2, with D maybe TRBD1 (5 bases). The V gene's germline CDR1 is SEHNR and CDR2 FQNEAQ (reference sequence). Trimming pared 0 bases from V and 6 bases from J, leaving 11 bases between. This CDR3 is 14 amino acids long. The CDR3 loop is CASSLAPGSNGYTF. The DNA for the CDR3 is TGTGCCAGCAGCTTAGCGCCAGGGAGTAATGGCTACACCTTC.

V is TRBV10-3 and J is TRBJ2-7, with TRBD1 matching over 10 bases. The CDR3 runs 15 residues. The V gene's germline CDR1 is ENHRY and CDR2 SYGVKD. Trimming at V came to 3 bases and at J to 3 bases, leaving 5 bases not matched to a gene. The CDR3 DNA is TGTGCCATCAGTGAACGGGACAGGGGAATCTACGAGCAGTACTTC. This encodes CAISERDRGIYEQYF.

The rearrangement links TRBV9 to TRBJ2-5; D is perhaps TRBD2 (6 bases). Between the trimmed V and J ends, which lost 2 bases and 5 bases, there was a span of 16 bases. The length of the CDR3 is 15 residues. The germline V gene encodes CDR1 SGDLS and CDR2 YYNGEE. CDR3 residues: CASSVDGGIYETQYF. For the CDR3, the DNA is TGTGCCAGCAGCGTCGATGGCGGGATTTACGAGACCCAGTACTTC.

The chain links TRBV25-1 to TRBJ2-3; D is uncertain. Germline V gives CDR1 MGHDK, CDR2 SYGVNS. V lost 3 bases, J lost 10 bases, and 11 bases lay in between. The CDR3 totals 12 residues. CDR3 nucleotide sequence: TGTGCCAGCAGTGAGGACCAGATCCCGCAGTATTTT. As protein: CASSEDQIPQYF.

This clone was seen only a few times. The DNA of the CDR3 is TGTGCCTGGAGAGCTTGGCGTGGGCAGTTCTTC. Amino acids: CAWRAWRGQFF. This chain joins TRBV30 and TRBJ2-1; D not resolved. CDR1 GTSNPN and CDR2 SVGIG come from the germline V gene (reference sequence). Trimming cost V 3 bases and J 12 bases, with 12 bases left between them. The CDR3 consists of 11 residues.

Only a few counts were recorded for this clone. The chain couples TRBV30 to TRBJ2-5; 7 nucleotides line up with TRBD1. The DNA end lines up better with TRBJ2-7; the J call may be wrong. Germline V CDR1 and CDR2: GTSNPN, SVGIG (reference sequence). CDR3 length: 13 amino acids. The CDR3 here is CAWSAGGPGEQYF. CDR3 nucleotide sequence: TGTGCCTGGTCCGCAGGGGGTCCCGGCGAGCAGTACTTC.

This sequence joins TRBV27 and TRBJ2-1; TRBD2 matches 13 bases. Per germline, CDR1 MNHEY and CDR2 SMNVEV (reference sequence). The CDR3 covers 18 residues. J was trimmed by 2 bases and V by 5 bases; bases with no gene match: 9. CDR3 DNA: TGTGCCAGCAGTCTACGGACTAGCGGGGGTAGGCCCTACAATGAGCAGTTCTTC. Protein: CASSLRTSGGRPYNEQFF.

The rearrangement joins TRBV5-4 to TRBJ2-2; 7 bases are shared with TRBD2. This CDR3 is built from 14 residues. The V and J ends lost 4 bases and 5 bases, in that order; junction bases with no gene match: 5. Germline CDR1 reads SGHNT; CDR2 reads YYREEE (reference sequence). CDR3 sequence: CASSAAGRTGELFF. The CDR3 nucleotides are TGTGCCAGCAGCGCAGCGGGACGGACCGGGGAGCTGTTTTTT.

V usage is TRBV7-2 and J usage is TRBJ2-5, with a possible D match to TRBD2 (6 bases). This CDR3 has 14 amino acids. The V end lost 1 base, the J end lost 5 bases, and 11 bases lay between the germline ends. Germline values: CDR1 SGHTA, CDR2 FQGNSA. In DNA form, the CDR3 reads TGTGCCAGCAGCTTAGACCCGGGGGTTGAGACCCAGTACTTC. As protein: CASSLDPGVETQYF.

DNA for the CDR3: TGCGCCAGCAGCCAAGGGGGACGTACGCAGTATTTT. This translates into CASSQGGRTQYF. The chain couples TRBV4-3 to TRBJ2-3; D is tentatively TRBD1 or TRBD2 (5 bases each). This CDR3 is built from 12 residues. From germline, CDR1 is LGHNA and CDR2 YSLEER. V gave up 1 base and J gave up 8 bases, with 7 bases separating them.

This chain uses TRBV25-1 with TRBJ2-3; 11 bases match TRBD2. The junction had 5 bases not matched to a gene; V was cut back by 4 bases and J by 2 bases. The CDR3 has 16 amino acids. Germline values: CDR1 MGHDK, CDR2 SYGVNS. As DNA, the CDR3 is TGTGCCAGCAGTGTACAACTAGCGGGGGCCACAGATACGCAGTATTTT. Translation: CASSVQLAGATDTQYF.

The rearrangement uses TRBV7-9 and TRBJ2-2; D gene ambiguous. V was trimmed by 6 bases and J by 1 base, leaving 9 bases between them. This CDR3 is 14 amino acids long. CDR1 SEHNR and CDR2 FQNEAQ come from the germline V gene (reference sequence). CDR3 protein: CASSLDWNTGELFF. DNA of the CDR3: TGTGCCAGCAGTCTCGACTGGAACACCGGGGAGCTGTTTTTT.

This clone was recorded a few times. This rearrangement joins TRBV29-1 to TRBJ2-7; the match to TRBD1 covers 7 bases. Per the germline V gene, CDR1 is SQVTM and CDR2 is ANQGSEA. The CDR3 has 14 amino acids. The ends lost 7 bases at V and 0 bases at J; junction bases unmatched: 9. The CDR3 sequence: CSGSNRGSSYEQYF. CDR3 DNA: TGCAGCGGTTCAAACAGGGGCAGCTCCTACGAGCAGTACTTC.

The chain links TRBV5-1 to TRBJ2-1; no clear D. The CDR3 runs 11 residues. Germline V gene data show CDR1 as SGHRS and CDR2 as YFSETQ. V was shortened by 0 bases and J by 10 bases, with 5 bases between the two germline ends. In DNA form, the CDR3 reads TGCGCCAGCAGCTTGGATATGGAGCAGTTCTTC. Translating gives CASSLDMEQFF. Full variable domain (rest looked up from reference TRBV5-1 and TRBJ2-1): KAGVTQTPRYLIKTRGQQVTLSCSPISGHRSVSWYQQTPGQGLQFLFEYFSETQRNKGNFPGRFSGRQFSNSRSEMNVSTLELGDSALYLCASSLDMEQFFGPGTRLTVL.

This rearrangement joins TRBV5-4 to TRBJ1-2; no firm D call. The CDR3 runs 15 residues. CDR1 is SGHNT, CDR2 YYREEE, per germline (reference sequence). Trimming pared 0 bases from V and 4 bases from J, leaving 13 bases between. The CDR3 loop is CASSLGKAGSYGYTF. The DNA for the CDR3 is TGTGCCAGCAGCTTGGGAAAAGCTGGTAGCTATGGCTACACCTTC.

This clone appeared a few times. At one of its ends the junction is not consistent with the germline gene, which may arise from a read error. V is TRBV7-7 and J is TRBJ2-5; TRBD2 matches 10 bases. This CDR3 is 15 amino acids long. Germline CDR1 SSHAT, CDR2 FNYEAQ (reference sequence). The CDR3 DNA follows: TGTGCTAGCAGCCTCGTAGCGGGAGGACAAGAGACCCAGTACTTC. This translates into CASSLVAGGQETQYF.

V is TRBV13 and J is TRBJ1-4; TRBD1 might be the D (5 bases). Trimming removed 1 base from V and 0 bases from J, with 9 bases in between. The CDR3 contains 16 residues. The germline V gene encodes CDR1 PRHDT and CDR2 FYEKMQ (reference sequence). The CDR3 nucleotides read TGTGCCAGCAGCTTAGCGGGGGGGACAACTAATGAAAAACTGTTTTTT. Translated: CASSLAGGTTNEKLFF.

The gene calls are TRBV30 and TRBJ2-1, with TRBD1 as a possible D gene (5 bases). Germline loops: CDR1 GTSNPN, CDR2 SVGIG (reference sequence). CDR3 size: 15 residues. With 2 bases removed from V and 1 base from J, the gap between germline ends came to 12 bases. The CDR3 DNA reads as TGTGCCTGGAGTCAGTTGGGGCTATCCTACAATGAGCAGTTCTTC. This translates into CAWSQLGLSYNEQFF.

CDR3 sequence reads: CASTPNPRQGSGYTF. CDR3 nucleotides: TGTGCCAGTACCCCCAACCCCCGACAGGGAAGTGGCTACACCTTC. The chain carries TRBV19 and TRBJ1-2; 7 nucleotides agree with TRBD1. Germline loops: CDR1 LNHDA, CDR2 SQIVND (reference sequence). CDR3 length equals 15 residues. Trimming cost V 7 bases and J 7 bases; bases outside gene matches: 15.

CDR3 sequence reads: CSVERAGGTNEKLFF. The CDR3 region has the DNA TGCAGCGTTGAACGCGCCGGGGGAACTAATGAAAAACTGTTTTTT. V usage is TRBV29-1 and J usage is TRBJ1-4; D possibly corresponds to TRBD1 (5 bases). V was shortened by 2 bases and J by 1 base, with 11 bases between the two germline ends. The germline gives CDR1 SQVTM, CDR2 ANQGSEA. The CDR3 covers 15 residues. Full variable domain (remainder filled in from reference TRBV29-1 and TRBJ1-4): SAVISQKPSRDICQRGTSLTIQCQVDSQVTMMFWYRQQPGQSLTLIATANQGSEATYESGFVIDKFPISRPNLTFSTLTVSNMSPEDSSIYLCSVERAGGTNEKLFFGSGTQLSVL.

This clone was counted between two and nine times. The V gene is TRBV6-1, the J gene TRBJ2-4; D possibly corresponds to TRBD1 (5 bases). Germline V gene sequence: CDR1 MNHNS, CDR2 SASEGT. This CDR3 comprises 13 residues. Trimming left V 5 bases short and J 5 bases short, with 10 bases between. CDR3 DNA sequence: TGTGCCAGCAGTTCCCAGGGTGAAAACATTCAGTACTTC. Translating gives CASSSQGENIQYF.

The rearrangement joins TRBV15 to TRBJ2-7, with 7 bases aligning to TRBD1. After removal of 2 bases from V and 4 bases from J, the junction contained 5 bases not matched to a gene. The CDR3 totals 14 residues. Per germline, CDR1 LNHNV and CDR2 YYDKDF (reference sequence). The CDR3 DNA reads as TGTGCCACCAGCAGATTAGAACAGGGGTACGAGCAGTACTTC. It yields the protein CATSRLEQGYEQYF.